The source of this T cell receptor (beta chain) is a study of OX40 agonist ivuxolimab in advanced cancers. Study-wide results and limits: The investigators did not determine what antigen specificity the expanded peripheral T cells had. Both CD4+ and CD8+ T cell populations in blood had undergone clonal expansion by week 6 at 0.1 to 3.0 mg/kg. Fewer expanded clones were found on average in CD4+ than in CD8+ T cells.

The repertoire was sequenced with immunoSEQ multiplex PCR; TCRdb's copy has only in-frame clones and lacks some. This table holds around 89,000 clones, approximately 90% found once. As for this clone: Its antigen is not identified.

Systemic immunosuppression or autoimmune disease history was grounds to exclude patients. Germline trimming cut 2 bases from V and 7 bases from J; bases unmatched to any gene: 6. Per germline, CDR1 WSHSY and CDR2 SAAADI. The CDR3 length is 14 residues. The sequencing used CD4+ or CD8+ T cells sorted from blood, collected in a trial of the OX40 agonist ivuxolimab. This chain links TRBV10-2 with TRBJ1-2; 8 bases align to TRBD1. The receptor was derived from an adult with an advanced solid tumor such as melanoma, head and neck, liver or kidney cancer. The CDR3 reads CASSENAGGGGYTF. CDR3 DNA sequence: TGCGCCAGCAGTGAGAATGCAGGGGGCGGTGGCTACACCTTC.